Following are 14 T cell receptor beta chains from one sample sequenced in a study of human T cells and chemical hapten exposure. TCRdb fed the RACE reads into MiXCR, producing one record per CDR3 protein. The repertoire consists of approximately 97,000 distinct CDR3 sequences, with around 9% occurring once and the leading ten covering about 3.1%. Time point described: healthy volunteer bleed at 2 weeks. Sequencing started from total RNA isolated from unfractionated whole blood. The material sequenced was whole blood. These receptors came from a female donor in good health. Some clones in this sample may be carry-over from other donors' samples.

CDR3 in DNA: TGTGCCAGCAGCTTAGATTTTGGGGACTCTTTCTACGAGCAGTACTTC. Protein: CASSLDFGDSFYEQYF. The V and J genes are TRBV7-9 and TRBJ2-7; weak D call: TRBD2 (6 bases). V lost 1 base and J lost 3, with 16 bases in between. Germline V gives CDR1 SEHNR, CDR2 FQNEAQ (reference sequence). CDR3 length: 16 residues.

The genes are TRBV14 and TRBJ2-1; possible D gene TRBD2, 6 bases. The CDR3 is 15 amino acids. The V end lost 4 bases, the J end lost 8 bases, and 18 bases lay between the germline ends. Germline-derived CDR1 and CDR2 are SGHDN and FVKESK. The CDR3 bases are TGTGCCAGCAGCCCGGGACTCACGGGCAGGGATGAGCAGTTCTTC. The encoded protein is CASSPGLTGRDEQFF. Together with reference TRBV14 and TRBJ2-1, the CDR3 gives the full variable domain: EAGVTQFPSHSVIEKGQTVTLRCDPISGHDNLYWYRRVMGKEIKFLLHFVKESKQDESGMPNNRFLAERTGGTYSTLKVQPAELEDSGVYFCASSPGLTGRDEQFFGPGTRLTVL.

This clonotype occurred many times. The V and J genes are TRBV27 and TRBJ2-1; 7 nucleotides match TRBD1. This CDR3 contains 15 residues. Germline V lookup: CDR1 MNHEY, CDR2 SMNVEV (reference sequence). After removal of 6 bases from V and 3 bases from J, the junction contained 8 bases not matched to a gene. This CDR3 is CASSPGTVGYNEQFF. The CDR3 nucleotides are TGTGCCAGCAGCCCGGGGACAGTGGGCTACAATGAGCAGTTCTTC.

This clonotype was recorded a few times. The V gene is TRBV28, the J gene TRBJ2-7; perhaps TRBD2 as D (5 bases). Trimming took off 4 bases at V and 4 bases at J, with 14 bases between the two ends. The CDR3 length is 14 residues. Germline CDR1 MDHEN, CDR2 SYDVKM. Here the CDR3 reads CASSSDLADYEQYF. The CDR3 nucleotides are TGTGCCAGCAGTTCCGATCTAGCAGATTACGAGCAGTACTTC.

The chain couples TRBV6-6 to TRBJ2-7; D may be TRBD2 (6 bases). Germline lookup yields CDR1 MNHNY and CDR2 SVGAGI (reference sequence). Trimming removed 7 bases at V and 0 bases at J, with 19 bases between. The CDR3 sequence is 16 residues long. In DNA, the CDR3 is TGTGCCAGCACCAAAGGGCCTAGCGCCTACTCCTACGAGCAGTACTTC. This gives the protein CASTKGPSAYSYEQYF.

This clonotype occurred many times. The gene calls are TRBV29-1 and TRBJ1-2; D unclear. CDR3 length: 12 residues. Germline-derived CDR1 and CDR2 are SQVTM and ANQGSEA. V lost 2 bases and J 14 bases, leaving 18 bases between the germline ends. Here the CDR3 reads CSVEREAVGLTF. The CDR3, as DNA: TGCAGCGTTGAAAGGGAGGCGGTGGGCCTTACCTTC.

V and J are TRBV7-2 and TRBJ1-2; 9 nucleotides match TRBD1. The junction had 4 bases not matched to a gene; V was cut back by 3 bases and J by 8 bases. CDR1 and CDR2 from the germline V gene are SGHTA and FQGNSA. The CDR3 length is 13 residues. CDR3 bases: TGTGCCAGCAGCTTGCTCACAGGGGGCGGCTACACCTTC. This sequence encodes CASSLLTGGGYTF.

This clonotype was recorded at least ten times. The V and J genes are TRBV3-1 and TRBJ1-1; D call uncertain. Trimming stripped 1 base from V and 8 bases from J, with 5 bases between. CDR1 is LGHDT and CDR2 is YNNKEL in the germline V gene (reference sequence). CDR3 length equals 11 residues. The chain's CDR3 is CASSQVGEAFF. In DNA form, the CDR3 reads TGTGCCAGCAGCCAAGTAGGGGAAGCTTTCTTT.

This clonotype turned up a few times. The V call is TRBV28, the J call TRBJ2-7, with 11 nucleotides matching TRBD2. CDR1 and CDR2 from the germline V gene are MDHEN and SYDVKM. This CDR3 comprises 15 residues. V shed 5 bases and J 6 bases; nucleotides not matched to a gene: 9. Here the CDR3 DNA reads TGTGCCAGCAGTCTACCGGGACTAGCGGTCCGCGAGCAGTACTTC. It encodes CASSLPGLAVREQYF.

This clonotype was observed a few times. J is TRBJ1-2 and V is TRBV28, with D maybe TRBD1 (6 bases). Germline CDR1 MDHEN, CDR2 SYDVKM. The ends were cut back, 7 bases at V and 4 bases at J, with 16 bases in the middle. This CDR3 region has 14 residues. The CDR3 nucleotides are TGTGCCAGCAACCTTTCGCAGGGGCCCTATGGCTACACCTTC. It is translated as CASNLSQGPYGYTF.

The chain combines TRBV18 with TRBJ1-1; unclear D gene. V gave up 6 bases and J gave up 3 bases, with 8 bases separating them. Per the germline V gene, CDR1 is KGHSH and CDR2 is LQKENI. The CDR3 sequence is 12 residues long. CDR3 sequence: CASSPRDTEAFF. CDR3 nucleotide sequence: TGTGCCAGCTCCCCCCGTGACACTGAAGCTTTCTTT.

The V and J genes are TRBV6-1 and TRBJ1-5; D perhaps matches TRBD1 (5 bases). Germline CDR1 reads MNHNS; CDR2 reads SASEGT. The CDR3 is 13 amino acids. V lost 9 bases and J 4 bases, leaving 13 bases between the germline ends. The CDR3 region is CASYRDANQPQHF. The CDR3 bases are TGTGCCAGTTACCGGGACGCAAATCAGCCCCAGCATTTT.

The CDR3 DNA is TGTGCCATCAGGGCTAGCGGAGAGGGGGATACGCAGTATTTT. Protein product: CAIRASGEGDTQYF. V usage is TRBV10-3 and J usage is TRBJ2-3; 7 nucleotides align to TRBD2. The CDR3 contains 14 residues. Germline V gene data show CDR1 as ENHRY and CDR2 as SYGVKD. The junction had 9 bases not matched to a gene; V was cut back by 6 bases and J by 6 bases.

This clonotype was detected ten times or more. The chain links TRBV7-9 to TRBJ1-1; no clear D. Germline CDR1 reads SEHNR; CDR2 reads FQNEAQ (reference sequence). Trimming took off 1 base at V and 1 base at J, with 13 bases between the two ends. CDR3 length: 16 residues. CDR3 sequence (DNA): TGTGCCAGCAGCTTAGGATTAAGGTCTAGGAACACTGAAGCTTTCTTT. Protein product: CASSLGLRSRNTEAFF.